This TCR beta chain was found in a study of Siglec-9 on CD8 T cells in melanoma. The study, taken as a whole, reports: In melanoma tumors, a Siglec-9-marked effector memory CD8+ subset reportedly appeared to accumulate.

TCRdb's copy holds only in-frame clones and misses some; the assay was immunoSEQ multiplex PCR. This sample has roughly 30,000 clones, with more than 80% found just once. CDR3 size: 14 residues. Germline V gives CDR1 SGDLS, CDR2 YYNGEE. V was shortened by 2 bases and J by 5 bases, with 12 bases between the two germline ends. The table lists this clone with a count of one. Its target is unknown. Sequencing was done on a sample of Siglec-9- CD8+ T cells sorted from blood. The chain employs TRBV9 and TRBJ2-3; D possibly corresponds to TRBD1 (5 bases). The TCR was taken from a human donor in good health. The CDR3 DNA follows: TGTGCCAGCAGCGTCGGCAGGGCGGAAGATACGCAGTATTTT. It specifies CASSVGRAEDTQYF.